This T cell receptor (beta chain) derives from a study of OX40 agonist ivuxolimab in advanced cancers. Study-level points and caveats: Also present in some nonresponders was a low level of normalized T-cell clonal expansion. Averaging showed that CD8+ T cells had more expanded clones than CD4+ did. By week 6 at 0.1 to 3.0 mg/kg, blood CD4+ and CD8+ T cells had expanded clonally.

Sequencing was performed with immunoSEQ multiplex PCR; in TCRdb, only in-frame clones are kept and a portion is missing. This table holds roughly 92,000 clones, more than 75% found once. Germline V lookup: CDR1 GTSNPN, CDR2 SVGIG (reference sequence). The CDR3 consists of 13 residues. With 5 bases removed from V and 1 base from J, the gap between germline ends came to 11 bases. About this clone: What it binds is not known.

This clonotype was obtained from an adult with an advanced solid tumor such as melanoma, head and neck, liver or kidney cancer. The chain links TRBV30 to TRBJ1-1; D ambiguous. The sample here was CD4+ or CD8+ T cells sorted from blood, taken in a trial of the OX40 agonist ivuxolimab. The CDR3 DNA reads TGTGCCTGGCGGGCCTCTCCGAACACTGAAGCTTTCTTT. Protein: CAWRASPNTEAFF. The full variable domain, in which reference TRBV30 and TRBJ1-1 provide the parts outside the CDR3, is SQTIHQWPATLVQPVGSPLSLECTVEGTSNPNLYWYRQAAGRGLQLLFYSVGIGQISSEVPQNLSASRPQDRQFILSSKKLLLSDSGFYLCAWRASPNTEAFFGQGTRLTVV.